These 32 T cell receptor beta chains were all obtained from the same sample, sequenced in a study of CD8 T cells in ankylosing spondylitis. MiXCR, applied by TCRdb to the 5' RACE reads, yields one record per CDR3 protein. The repertoire has 700,000 to 850,000 distinct CDR3 sequences, around 11% of them found once; the top ten carry 0.45% to 0.6%. Study observations and caveats: Characteristic, it appeared, of ankylosing spondylitis blood was a TCR beta motif of eight highly homologous variants.

These receptors' targets are unknown. The sample taken for sequencing was blood, either unsorted or a sorted T cell fraction (not recorded which). The receptors were sampled from a male donor with ankylosing spondylitis.

The chain employs TRBV19 and TRBJ2-1; maybe TRBD2 (6 bases). This CDR3 has 16 amino acids. Germline V gene data show CDR1 as LNHDA and CDR2 as SQIVND (reference sequence). Trimming left V 3 bases short and J 4 bases short, with 16 bases between. The CDR3 here is CASSISFSGSYNEQFF. As DNA, the CDR3 is TGTGCCAGTAGTATCAGTTTTAGCGGATCTTACAATGAGCAGTTCTTC.

This clonotype showed up just a few times. This chain links TRBV20-1 with TRBJ2-3; D remains unclear. The CDR3 is made up of 13 amino acids. Germline V gene lookup returns CDR1 DFQATT and CDR2 SNEGSKA (reference sequence). V lost 6 bases to trimming and J lost 5 bases, with 15 bases between them. The CDR3, as DNA: TGCAGTGCCTCCAGGTCACTGGAAGATACGCAGTATTTT. It specifies CSASRSLEDTQYF.

The rearrangement links TRBV27 to TRBJ2-3; D is ambiguous. Germline CDR1 MNHEY, CDR2 SMNVEV (reference sequence). Trimming pared 5 bases from V and 2 bases from J, leaving 11 bases between. CDR3 size: 14 residues. The CDR3: CASSPTVYTDTQYF. CDR3 nucleotides: TGTGCCAGCAGTCCGACCGTGTACACAGATACGCAGTATTTT.

This clonotype was found a few times. V is TRBV7-3 and J is TRBJ1-5; no definite D call. Germline V lookup: CDR1 SGHTA, CDR2 FQGTGA. This CDR3 contains 13 residues. The V end was cut by 5 bases, the J end by 6 bases, with 11 bases between. CDR3 protein: CASSPGYGQPQHF. CDR3 bases: TGTGCCAGCAGCCCAGGATACGGTCAGCCCCAGCATTTT.

This clonotype showed up many times. The chain uses TRBV12-3 or TRBV12-4 and TRBJ2-4; D may be TRBD1 or TRBD2 (5 bases each). This CDR3 region has 15 residues. V lost 5 bases to trimming and J lost 11 bases, with 22 bases between them. CDR3 amino acids: CASSQNTLQGEVQYF. CDR3 coding DNA: TGTGCCAGCAGTCAAAATACCCTGCAGGGAGAGGTTCAGTACTTC.

This clonotype has a count of ten or more. V usage is TRBV10-3 and J usage is TRBJ1-4; 8 nucleotides match TRBD1. V was pared by 2 bases and J by 8 bases, with 7 bases of the junction left unmatched. CDR1 is ENHRY and CDR2 is SYGVKD in the germline V gene. The CDR3 has 15 amino acids. The CDR3 bases are TGTGCCATCAGTGAGCAGACAGGGGATTTCGAAAAACTGTTTTTT. Its translation is CAISEQTGDFEKLFF.

Only a few counts were recorded for this clonotype. The chain uses TRBV7-2 and TRBJ1-3, with 11 bases matching TRBD1. Germline values: CDR1 SGHTA, CDR2 FQGNSA. V lost 3 bases to trimming and J lost 4 bases; unmatched junction nucleotides: 5. This CDR3 has 16 residues. The CDR3 loop reads CASSFDGTGGGNTIYF. In nucleotides, the CDR3 is TGTGCCAGCAGCTTCGACGGGACAGGGGGAGGAAACACCATATATTTT. The complete variable domain, with remaining parts taken from reference TRBV7-2 and TRBJ1-3, reads GAGVSQSPSNKVTEKGKDVELRCDPISGHTALYWYRQSLGQGLEFLIYFQGNSAPDKSGLPSDRFSAERTGGSVSTLTIQRTQQEDSAVYLCASSFDGTGGGNTIYFGEGSWLTVV.

There are many counts of this clonotype. The chain carries TRBV29-1 and TRBJ2-1, with 8 bases fitting TRBD1. The CDR3 has 13 amino acids. Germline assignment: CDR1 SQVTM and CDR2 ANQGSEA. V lost 4 bases to trimming and J lost 5 bases; unmatched junction nucleotides: 4. This chain's CDR3 is CSVAQGANNEQFF. The CDR3 DNA sequence: TGCAGCGTTGCCCAGGGGGCCAACAATGAGCAGTTCTTC.

J is TRBJ2-1 and V is TRBV5-5, with TRBD1 identical over 11 bases. CDR3 length: 16 amino acids. With 3 bases clipped from V and 4 bases from J, the junction kept 6 bases outside the gene matches. CDR1 and CDR2 (germline): SGHKS, YYEKEE (reference sequence). For the CDR3, the DNA is TGTGCCAGCAGCTCGGGGACAGGGGGTAGGTACAATGAGCAGTTCTTC. This codes for CASSSGTGGRYNEQFF.

The genes are TRBV4-3 and TRBJ2-2; no clear D gene. Germline V CDR1 and CDR2: LGHNA, YSLEER. The CDR3 length is 18 residues. The V and J ends lost 0 bases and 1 base respectively, with 15 bases between them. As DNA, the CDR3 is TGCGCCAGCAGCCAAGAATACACATACCCCGAGAACACCGGGGAGCTGTTTTTT. Its translation is CASSQEYTYPENTGELFF.

This clonotype turned up a few times. The chain carries TRBV4-3 and TRBJ2-3; possibly TRBD2 for D (6 bases). This CDR3 has 15 amino acids. V was shortened by 4 bases and J by 0 bases, with 11 bases between the two germline ends. From germline, CDR1 is LGHNA and CDR2 YSLEER. CDR3: CASSPGLSSTDTQYF. In nucleotides, the CDR3 is TGCGCCAGCAGCCCAGGACTATCTAGCACAGATACGCAGTATTTT.

This clonotype showed up just a few times. The chain couples TRBV7-2 to TRBJ2-3; D may match TRBD1 or TRBD2 (5 bases each). This CDR3 region has 17 residues. CDR1 is SGHTA and CDR2 is FQGNSA in the germline V gene. Trimming pared 6 bases from V and 5 bases from J, leaving 24 bases between. This CDR3 is CASSPPSGRTSQDTQYF. The CDR3 bases are TGTGCCAGCAGTCCCCCCTCAGGGAGAACTTCACAAGATACGCAGTATTTT.

The V gene is TRBV6-1, the J gene TRBJ2-1, with D maybe TRBD1 (5 bases). The CDR3 covers 13 residues. Trimming pared 9 bases from V and 3 bases from J, leaving 12 bases between. Looked up from germline, CDR1 is MNHNS and CDR2 is SASEGT. CDR3 in DNA: TGTGCCAGTGGACAATCGATCTACAATGAGCAGTTCTTC. The encoded protein is CASGQSIYNEQFF.

This clonotype came up a few times. V is TRBV28 and J is TRBJ1-1; 7 bases line up with TRBD1. The CDR3 totals 16 residues. Unmatched junction bases numbered 11, after V lost 3 bases and J lost 4 bases. Per germline, CDR1 MDHEN and CDR2 SYDVKM. The CDR3 region has the DNA TGTGCCAGCAGTTTCGGAGGAGGGGGCTGGGCCACTGAAGCTTTCTTT. It specifies CASSFGGGGWATEAFF.

The chain carries TRBV28 and TRBJ2-7; 8 positions match TRBD2. The CDR3 consists of 12 residues. CDR1 and CDR2 from the germline V gene are MDHEN and SYDVKM. J gave up 5 bases and V 6 bases, and 3 bases lay outside the gene matches. The CDR3 coding sequence is TGTGCCAGCAGAGCGGGAGACAACGAGCAGTACTTC. Its protein product is CASRAGDNEQYF.

This clonotype was counted only a few times. The chain employs TRBV4-1 and TRBJ2-6; possibly TRBD2 for D (7 bases). V gave up 2 bases and J gave up 1 base, with 15 bases separating them. CDR3 size: 18 residues. The V gene's germline CDR1 is MGHRA and CDR2 YSYEKL. The CDR3 DNA follows: TGCGCCAGCAGCCAAACTGAAAGGGGGGGTTCTGGGGCCAACGTCCTGACTTTC. It is translated as CASSQTERGGSGANVLTF.

A few counts support this clonotype. The chain combines TRBV5-1 with TRBJ2-5, with D perhaps being TRBD1 or TRBD2 (6 bases each). Germline CDR1 reads SGHRS; CDR2 reads YFSETQ. The CDR3 length is 14 residues. The V end lost 2 bases, the J end lost 5 bases, and 13 bases lay between the germline ends. This CDR3 reads CASSFGGSRETQYF. CDR3 DNA: TGCGCCAGCAGCTTCGGGGGCAGCCGGGAGACCCAGTACTTC.

This clonotype was seen many times. The chain employs TRBV6-2 or TRBV6-3 and TRBJ1-2, with D possibly matching TRBD1 (5 bases). This CDR3 region has 11 residues. CDR1 MNHEY and CDR2 SVGEGT come from the germline V gene. V shed 8 bases and J shed 8 bases, with 12 bases lying between them. The CDR3 here is CASRRARGYTF. DNA of the CDR3: TGTGCCAGCCGCAGGGCGAGAGGCTACACCTTC.

This clonotype was seen only a few times. The V call is TRBV20-1, the J call TRBJ1-5, with TRBD1 matching over 11 bases. This CDR3 has 17 amino acids. With 1 base clipped from V and 6 bases from J, the junction kept 11 bases outside the gene matches. Germline V gene lookup returns CDR1 DFQATT and CDR2 SNEGSKA (reference sequence). This chain's CDR3 is CSARVGWTGGLGQPQHF. DNA of the CDR3: TGCAGTGCTAGAGTTGGCTGGACAGGGGGCTTGGGTCAGCCCCAGCATTTT.

The chain links TRBV20-1 to TRBJ2-1; D remains unclear. With 0 bases removed from V and 4 bases from J, the gap between germline ends came to 7 bases. CDR3 size: 13 residues. Germline V gene lookup returns CDR1 DFQATT and CDR2 SNEGSKA (reference sequence). CDR3 sequence: CSARELSYNEQFF. The CDR3 DNA reads TGCAGTGCTAGAGAACTATCGTACAATGAGCAGTTCTTC.

The chain employs TRBV20-1 and TRBJ1-1; D uncertain. The CDR3 runs 13 residues. With 2 bases removed from V and 0 bases from J, the gap between germline ends came to 7 bases. CDR1 and CDR2 from the germline V gene are DFQATT and SNEGSKA (reference sequence). CDR3 protein: CSARSDMNTEAFF. The CDR3 coding sequence is TGCAGTGCTAGATCCGACATGAACACTGAAGCTTTCTTT.

The chain uses TRBV4-3 and TRBJ2-1; D unclear. V was clipped by 0 bases and J by 1 base, with 10 bases between them. This CDR3 region has 16 residues. Germline values: CDR1 LGHNA, CDR2 YSLEER. The DNA of the CDR3 is TGCGCCAGCAGCCAAGATGCCTCCCGTTCCTACAATGAGCAGTTCTTC. Its protein is CASSQDASRSYNEQFF.

The chain uses TRBV20-1 and TRBJ2-7; D unresolved. V was shortened by 0 bases and J by 3 bases, with 9 bases between the two germline ends. Germline values: CDR1 DFQATT, CDR2 SNEGSKA (reference sequence). The CDR3 has 13 residues. The chain's CDR3 is CSARDHGSYEQYF. As DNA, the CDR3 is TGCAGTGCTAGAGATCATGGCAGCTACGAGCAGTACTTC.

This chain joins TRBV5-1 and TRBJ2-7; TRBD2 agrees at 11 bases. V shed 5 bases, J shed 2 bases, and the junction held 9 bases outside the gene matches. Germline V lookup: CDR1 SGHRS, CDR2 YFSETQ. The CDR3 runs to 16 residues. CDR3 amino acids: CASSFLSGRVPYEQYF. The CDR3 DNA reads TGCGCCAGCAGTTTCCTTAGCGGGAGGGTTCCCTACGAGCAGTACTTC.

This chain uses TRBV20-1 with TRBJ2-1, with 8 bases lining up with TRBD2. Germline V gene lookup returns CDR1 DFQATT and CDR2 SNEGSKA (reference sequence). The CDR3 has 16 amino acids. V dropped 6 bases and J dropped 0; count of bases not matched to a gene: 10. The CDR3, as DNA: TGCAGTGCCAAGAACCACGCGGGGGGCTCCTACAATGAGCAGTTCTTC. Its translation: CSAKNHAGGSYNEQFF.

This chain joins TRBV3-1 and TRBJ2-3; 7 bases are a match to TRBD2. The V gene's germline CDR1 is LGHDT and CDR2 YNNKEL (reference sequence). The junction had 3 bases not matched to a gene; V was cut back by 3 bases and J by 3 bases. The CDR3 covers 14 residues. The CDR3 nucleotides are TGTGCCAGCAGCCACAGGGAGGGAACAGATACGCAGTATTTT. Encoded protein: CASSHREGTDTQYF.

This chain links TRBV5-1 with TRBJ2-3; D uncertain. Germline values: CDR1 SGHRS, CDR2 YFSETQ. The CDR3 covers 15 residues. V was cut by 6 bases and J by 0 bases, with 14 bases left in between. CDR3 sequence: CASKRVAGSTDTQYF. The CDR3, as DNA: TGCGCCAGCAAAAGAGTGGCAGGTAGCACAGATACGCAGTATTTT.

The rearrangement links TRBV9 to TRBJ2-1; 11 bases are a match to TRBD2. Germline assignment: CDR1 SGDLS and CDR2 YYNGEE. The CDR3 totals 15 residues. V trimming: 0 bases; J trimming: 5 bases; junction bases outside the gene matches: 1. The CDR3 DNA is TGTGCCAGCAGCGTAGTGGGACTAGCGGACAATGAGCAGTTCTTC. Translating gives CASSVVGLADNEQFF.

This CDR3 reads CASREDRDTEAFF. The CDR3 coding sequence is TGTGCCAGCAGGGAGGACAGGGACACTGAAGCTTTCTTT. The V gene is TRBV2, the J gene TRBJ1-1, with 8 bases aligning to TRBD1. Per the germline V gene, CDR1 is SNHLY and CDR2 is FYNNEI. This CDR3 is built from 13 residues. The V and J ends lost 6 bases and 3 bases, in that order; junction bases with no gene match: 3.

This clonotype came up a few times. The genes are TRBV7-8 and TRBJ2-7, with TRBD2 identical over 11 bases. This CDR3 has 15 residues. Losses at the gene ends were 4 bases for V and 5 bases for J; bases not matched to a gene: 7. CDR1 is SGHVS, CDR2 FQNEAQ, per germline. The CDR3 reads CASSSPSGRNHEQYF. CDR3 DNA sequence: TGTGCCAGCAGCTCACCTAGCGGGAGGAACCACGAGCAGTACTTC.

This rearrangement joins TRBV24-1 to TRBJ2-2; the D gene is possibly TRBD2 (6 bases). This CDR3 has 15 amino acids. CDR1 KGHDR and CDR2 SFDVKD come from the germline V gene. V was clipped by 9 bases and J by 1 base, with 14 bases between them. The CDR3 DNA reads TGTGCCACCCAGACCGGGACTTTGAACACCGGGGAGCTGTTTTTT. As protein: CATQTGTLNTGELFF.

This clonotype was recorded a few times. The chain couples TRBV6-5 to TRBJ1-1, with D unresolved. The CDR3 spans 14 residues. V was pared by 0 bases and J by 0 bases, with 5 bases between. Germline values: CDR1 MNHEY, CDR2 SVGAGI. The CDR3 here is CASSYSFVNTEAFF. CDR3 nucleotide sequence: TGTGCCAGCAGTTACTCGTTTGTGAACACTGAAGCTTTCTTT.